This is a list of T cell receptor beta chains from one sample in a study of T-cell reconstitution after alpha-beta-depleted transplantation in children. TCRdb used MiXCR to reprocess the PCR reads, holding one entry per CDR3 protein. This sample carries 400,000 to 550,000 distinct CDR3 sequences, over 9.5% of them seen once, and the ten largest clones take 2% to 2.5%. The source material was PBMCs, sampled before TCRalphabeta/CD19-depleted stem cell transplant. Every receptor here comes from a child aged 2 to 10 with inherited bone marrow failure, due to receive a stem cell transplant. The CDR3 runs from the conserved cysteine through the conserved F or W. The order of the fields is CDR3 length, J gene, V gene, CDR3 protein.

length: 14; J: TRBJ2-7; V: TRBV6-5; CDR3: CASSYSDRTFLEYF
length: 13; J: TRBJ1-2; V: TRBV3-1; CDR3: CTICFGGLSGYTF
length: 14; J: TRBJ1-5; V: TRBV7-9; CDR3: CASSLGPVSQPQHF
length: 15; J: TRBJ2-1; V: TRBV20-1; CDR3: CSARDPGVSYNEQFF
length: 20; J: TRBJ2-1; V: TRBV4-2; CDR3: CASSRLTSAPDLEPYNEQFF
length: 11; J: TRBJ1-4; V: TRBV20-1; CDR3: CSARIVEKLFF
length: 15; J: TRBJ2-7; V: TRBV7-2; CDR3: CASSRRFGLGNEQYF
length: 16; J: TRBJ2-7; V: TRBV5-1; CDR3: CASSVGRDRVFYEQYF
length: 15; J: TRBJ2-3; V: TRBV6-2/TRBV6-3; CDR3: CASNGTAGSTDTQYF
length: 22; J: TRBJ2-6; V: TRBV2; CDR3: CASRESPGQGTIPLPGANVLTF
length: 20; J: TRBJ2-1; V: TRBV7-8; CDR3: CASSSLLGVWTSGIDNEQFF
length: 15; J: TRBJ2-1; V: TRBV25-1; CDR3: CASSEPGGPYNEQFF
length: 13; J: TRBJ2-7; V: TRBV5-5; CDR3: CASSGDGNYEQYF
length: 16; J: TRBJ2-5; V: TRBV5-1; CDR3: CASSLGTNPSGWTQYF
length: 13; J: TRBJ2-7; V: TRBV29-1; CDR3: CSATSGIRYEQYF